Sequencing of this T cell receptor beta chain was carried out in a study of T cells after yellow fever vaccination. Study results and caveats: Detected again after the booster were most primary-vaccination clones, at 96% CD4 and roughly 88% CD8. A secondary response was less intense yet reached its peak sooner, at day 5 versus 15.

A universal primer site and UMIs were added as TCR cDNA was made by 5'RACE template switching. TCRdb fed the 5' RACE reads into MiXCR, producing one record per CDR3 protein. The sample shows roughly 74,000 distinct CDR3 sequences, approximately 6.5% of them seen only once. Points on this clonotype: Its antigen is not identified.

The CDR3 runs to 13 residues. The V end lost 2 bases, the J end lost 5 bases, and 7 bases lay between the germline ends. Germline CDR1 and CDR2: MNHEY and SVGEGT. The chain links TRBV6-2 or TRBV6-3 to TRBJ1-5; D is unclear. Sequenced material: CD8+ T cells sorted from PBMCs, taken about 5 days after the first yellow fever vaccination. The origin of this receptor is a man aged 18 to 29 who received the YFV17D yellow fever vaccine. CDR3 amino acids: CASSYRTDQPQHF. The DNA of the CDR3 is TGTGCCAGCAGTTACCGAACAGATCAGCCCCAGCATTTT.